Following are 19 T cell receptor beta chains from one sample sequenced in a study of shared T cell receptors in the human thymus (dated by TCRdb to the early 2020s). Libraries were prepared through the immunoSEQ multiplex PCR assay. The immuneACCESS repertoire file appears here via TCRdb, limited to in-frame rearrangements. These files lack a portion of the clones; in checked studies, under half of the deficit traces to unresolved V genes, and the cause of the others is not known. The sample yields hundreds of thousands of clones; around 87% were counted once. About 0.0094% of the sample rests with the top ten. These data also featured in a second study, about human thymus T cells.

The sequenced sample was thymocytes. The source of these receptors is a boy under two years old with a congenital heart defect. Donor details come from another sample of the same person, matched by shared clones.

The chain joins TRBV18 to TRBJ2-1, with D possibly TRBD2 on 6 matching bases. From germline, CDR1 is KGHSH and CDR2 LQKENI. The CDR3 is 16 amino acids. Trimming took 1 base from V and 0 from J, leaving 10 bases between them. As DNA, the CDR3 is TGTGCCAGCTCACCACTCGGCGGGGCCTCCTACAATGAGCAGTTCTTC. Translating it yields CASSPLGGASYNEQFF.

The chain recombines TRBV28 with TRBJ2-3; no definite D call. The germline CDR1 and CDR2 sequences are MDHEN and SYDVKM. The CDR3 length is 17 residues. Trimming took off 4 bases at V and 1 base at J, with 18 bases between the two ends. CDR3 sequence: CASSSPPSSGGTDTQYF. In DNA form, the CDR3 reads TGTGCCAGCAGTTCCCCACCCTCATCAGGTGGCACAGATACGCAGTATTTT. The whole variable domain, filled in from reference TRBV28 and TRBJ2-3, reads DVKVTQSSRYLVKRTGEKVFLECVQDMDHENMFWYRQDPGLGLRLIYFSYDVKMKEKGDIPEGYSVSREKKERFSLILESASTNQTSMYLCASSSPPSSGGTDTQYFGPGTRLTVL.

The rearrangement links TRBV15 to TRBJ2-1, with D possibly matching TRBD2 (5 bases). The V end lost 5 bases, the J end lost 4 bases, and 9 bases lay between the germline ends. The CDR3 consists of 13 residues. The germline V gene has CDR1 LNHNV and CDR2 YYDKDF (reference sequence). The DNA for the CDR3 is TGTGCCACCAGCGGACTTAGGTACAATGAGCAGTTCTTC. Its translation is CATSGLRYNEQFF.

The chain carries TRBV5-6 and TRBJ1-5, with D perhaps TRBD1 (6 bases). The CDR3 has 14 amino acids. Germline CDR1 is SGHDT and CDR2 is YYEEEE. V was trimmed by 0 bases and J by 7 bases, leaving 11 bases between them. Here the CDR3 DNA reads TGTGCCAGCAGCTTGGCCAGGGGTACGCAGCCCCAGCATTTT. It specifies CASSLARGTQPQHF.

This clone occurred once. The chain recombines TRBV5-1 with TRBJ2-7; TRBD1 is a possible D gene (6 bases). The CDR3 totals 14 residues. The V end was cut by 1 base, the J end by 2 bases, with 10 bases between. Germline V gene lookup returns CDR1 SGHRS and CDR2 YFSETQ. CDR3 sequence reads: CASSLIDRPYEQYF. Written as DNA, the CDR3 is TGCGCCAGCAGCTTGATCGACAGGCCCTACGAGCAGTACTTC.

The J gene is TRBJ2-1, the V gene TRBV7-8, with 8 positions matching TRBD2. This CDR3 has 16 amino acids. Unmatched junction bases numbered 9, after V lost 5 bases and J lost 3 bases. Germline V gene sequence: CDR1 SGHVS, CDR2 FQNEAQ. CDR3: CASSVHPSGYYNEQFF. CDR3 DNA: TGTGCCAGCAGCGTCCACCCTAGCGGGTACTACAATGAGCAGTTCTTC.

The V gene is TRBV28, the J gene TRBJ2-7, with 8 nucleotides matching TRBD1. The ends lost 5 bases at V and 3 bases at J; junction bases unmatched: 12. The CDR3 contains 16 residues. Per the germline V gene, CDR1 is MDHEN and CDR2 is SYDVKM. Here the CDR3 reads CASSRETGQVNYEQYF. The CDR3 DNA is TGTGCCAGCAGTCGGGAAACGGGACAGGTAAACTACGAGCAGTACTTC.

The rearrangement joins TRBV28 to TRBJ1-5; maybe TRBD1 (6 bases). Germline V gene sequence: CDR1 MDHEN, CDR2 SYDVKM. The germline V and J ends were trimmed by 8 bases and 1 base, with 12 bases remaining between them. CDR3 length equals 14 residues. CDR3 nucleotide sequence: TGTGCCAGCTCAGGGGTAACAAGCAATCAGCCCCAGCATTTT. This sequence encodes CASSGVTSNQPQHF. Full variable domain (rest looked up from reference TRBV28 and TRBJ1-5): DVKVTQSSRYLVKRTGEKVFLECVQDMDHENMFWYRQDPGLGLRLIYFSYDVKMKEKGDIPEGYSVSREKKERFSLILESASTNQTSMYLCASSGVTSNQPQHFGDGTRLSIL.

The chain links TRBV28 to TRBJ1-1; D is unresolved. CDR3 length: 17 residues. Germline V gene sequence: CDR1 MDHEN, CDR2 SYDVKM. With 4 bases removed from V and 1 base from J, the gap between germline ends came to 19 bases. This chain's CDR3 is CASSYSRLQEWNTEAFF. In DNA form, the CDR3 reads TGTGCCAGCAGTTACTCGCGACTTCAAGAGTGGAACACTGAAGCTTTCTTT.

V usage is TRBV10-2 and J usage is TRBJ2-5, with a possible D match to TRBD1 (6 bases). CDR3 length equals 17 residues. Per germline, CDR1 WSHSY and CDR2 SAAADI. Trimming cost V 4 bases and J 2 bases, with 20 bases left between them. The CDR3 DNA reads TGCGCCAGCAGTGCGGGACACAACAGAGGGGGACAAGAGACCCAGTACTTC. Residues: CASSAGHNRGGQETQYF.

This chain uses TRBV25-1 with TRBJ2-1, with D maybe TRBD1 (6 bases). Looked up from germline, CDR1 is MGHDK and CDR2 is SYGVNS. The CDR3 extends over 16 amino acids. Trimming stripped 2 bases from V and 4 bases from J, with 15 bases between. In nucleotides, the CDR3 is TGTGCCAGCAGTGAAGTCTGGACAGCACTATACAATGAGCAGTTCTTC. Protein product: CASSEVWTALYNEQFF.

Here the CDR3 DNA reads TGTGCCAGCAGCCTCCCCTACAGGGGGCATCTTGAGACCCAGTACTTC. Protein: CASSLPYRGHLETQYF. V gene TRBV7-6 combines with J gene TRBJ2-5; 9 bases line up with TRBD1. The CDR3 length is 16 residues. CDR1 and CDR2 (germline): SGHVS, FNYEAQ. Trimming took 5 bases from V and 5 from J; bases not matched to a gene: 12.

V is TRBV2 and J is TRBJ2-7; D perhaps matches TRBD2 (5 bases). V lost 8 bases to trimming and J lost 6 bases, with 14 bases between them. CDR3 size: 12 residues. CDR1 and CDR2 (germline): SNHLY, FYNNEI. CDR3: CASGLPVSEQYF. Written as DNA, the CDR3 is TGTGCCAGCGGACTTCCAGTAAGCGAGCAGTACTTC. Using reference TRBV2 and TRBJ2-7 for the parts outside the CDR3, the full variable domain is EPEVTQTPSHQVTQMGQEVILRCVPISNHLYFYWYRQILGQKVEFLVSFYNNEISEKSEIFDDQFSVERPDGSNFTLKIRSTKLEDSAMYFCASGLPVSEQYFGPGTRLTVT.

The chain links TRBV6-1 to TRBJ2-7, with TRBD2 matching 8 bases. This CDR3 contains 14 residues. The germline gives CDR1 MNHNS, CDR2 SASEGT. The V and J ends lost 3 bases and 7 bases, in that order; junction bases with no gene match: 8. CDR3 residues: CASSDGAGEREQYF. The CDR3, as DNA: TGTGCCAGCAGTGACGGAGCGGGAGAGCGGGAGCAGTACTTC.

The chain is built from TRBV11-2 and TRBJ1-2; no clear D. This CDR3 has 15 amino acids. Trimming took off 0 bases at V and 5 bases at J, with 13 bases between the two ends. The germline V gene has CDR1 SGHAT and CDR2 FQNNGV. The CDR3 bases are TGTGCCAGCAGCTTAGACTGGGGAGCGCTATATGGCTACACCTTC. This codes for CASSLDWGALYGYTF.

The J gene is TRBJ2-7, the V gene TRBV18; TRBD2 is a possible D gene (6 bases). V was pared by 1 base and J by 6 bases, with 16 bases between. CDR1 and CDR2 (germline): KGHSH, LQKENI. CDR3 length: 15 amino acids. CDR3 protein: CASSPQLEGGVEQYF. The DNA for the CDR3 is TGTGCCAGCTCACCACAACTGGAGGGCGGGGTCGAGCAGTACTTC.

This chain connects TRBV28 to TRBJ1-1; TRBD1 matches 10 bases. Germline CDR1 and CDR2: MDHEN and SYDVKM. V trimming: 5 bases; J trimming: 0 bases; junction bases outside the gene matches: 6. CDR3 length: 16 residues. The CDR3 sequence: CASSEGQGTMNTEAFF. The CDR3 DNA follows: TGTGCCAGCAGTGAGGGACAGGGGACGATGAACACTGAAGCTTTCTTT.

This rearrangement joins TRBV2 to TRBJ1-1; 8 bases fit TRBD1. With V trimmed by 9 bases and J by 3 bases, 6 bases remained unmatched. In germline, CDR1 is SNHLY, CDR2 FYNNEI. The length of the CDR3 is 13 residues. The CDR3 region has the DNA TGTGCCAGACCGGGACAGGTGGACACTGAAGCTTTCTTT. Protein sequence: CARPGQVDTEAFF. Looking up the rest from reference TRBV2 and TRBJ1-1 gives the full variable domain: EPEVTQTPSHQVTQMGQEVILRCVPISNHLYFYWYRQILGQKVEFLVSFYNNEISEKSEIFDDQFSVERPDGSNFTLKIRSTKLEDSAMYFCARPGQVDTEAFFGQGTRLTVV.

The chain is built from TRBV5-6 and TRBJ2-5; a possible D gene is TRBD1 (5 bases). V dropped 4 bases and J dropped 0 bases, with 16 bases sitting between them. CDR1 SGHDT and CDR2 YYEEEE come from the germline V gene. The CDR3 extends over 16 amino acids. As DNA, the CDR3 is TGTGCCAGCAGCCAGGGCCCCGGACGGAACCAAGAGACCCAGTACTTC. Amino acid sequence: CASSQGPGRNQETQYF.